This TCR beta chain was recovered during a study of cytomegalovirus exposure and HLA in healthy donors. Study observations and caveats: There were a few CMV-associated chains whose specificity for CMV antigens was confirmed in vitro.

Assay used: immunoSEQ multiplex PCR; TCRdb lists only in-frame clones, some missing. The repertoire has around 160,000 clones, 84% of them found once; the top ten carry roughly 10%. Trimming took off 0 bases at V and 8 bases at J, with 11 bases between the two ends. CDR3 length equals 14 residues. In regard to this clone: The target antigen is unknown.

This sequence originates from a man aged 25-45 years in good health and CMV-seropositive. This rearrangement joins TRBV5-3 to TRBJ1-4; the D gene is possibly TRBD1 (5 bases). TRBV5-3 is an ORF for which the function is uncertain. The source material was PBMCs. This CDR3 reads CARSLEGVREKLFF. The CDR3 DNA follows: TGTGCCAGAAGCTTGGAAGGGGTAAGAGAAAAACTGTTTTTT.